The clone carrying this T cell receptor (beta chain) was found many times. What it binds is unknown. These data belong to a study of spatial heterogeneity in lung cancer. Study-level points and caveats: One measure, the expanded intratumoral alpha and beta TCR count, tracked tumor mutation counts.

Indicated time point: sample taken at primary tumor resection. TCRdb ran MiXCR on the 5' RACE reads and lists one entry per CDR3 protein. The sample consists of about 27,000 distinct CDR3 sequences, just over 7% of them appearing once. The ends lost 1 base at V and 6 bases at J; junction bases unmatched: 8. Germline CDR1 is SQVTM and CDR2 is ANQGSEA. The CDR3 contains 15 residues. Source: lung tumor tissue, taken at surgery. This receptor was taken from a male donor with early-stage non-small cell lung cancer. The rearrangement joins TRBV29-1 to TRBJ2-3; 9 bases are a match to TRBD1. The CDR3, as DNA: TGCAGCGTTGAAGGCGGGGGACAGGGAAGGGATACGCAGTATTTT. It specifies CSVEGGGQGRDTQYF.